This T cell receptor (beta chain) is drawn from a study of identical twins. MiXCR, run by TCRdb on the 5' RACE reads, gives a single entry per CDR3 protein. The sample lists under 900,000 distinct CDR3 sequences; around a sixth were seen once. V lost 7 bases and J lost 5, with 17 bases in between. The CDR3 is made up of 15 amino acids. Study conclusions and caveats: Modelling underestimated the level of out-of-frame TCR alpha sharing observed in monozygotic twins. Twins' surplus sharing was weaker for beta out-of-frame sequences. For zero-insertion analyses, partial confounding could come from invariant MAIT and iNKT cells.

This clonotype was counted a few times. Its antigen remains unidentified. The same sample was also studied in work on T cells expressing NK-cell markers.

This TCR was recovered from a woman aged 18-30 years in good health. This chain connects TRBV12-3 or TRBV12-4 to TRBJ2-2, with D perhaps being TRBD1 or TRBD2 (6 bases each). The sequenced sample consisted of PBMCs. CDR3 coding DNA: TGTGCCAGCACCTCAAGGGTAGGGGGGACCGGGGAGCTGTTTTTT. It yields the protein CASTSRVGGTGELFF.